This T cell receptor (beta chain) was recovered during a study of T cells in Graves' hyperthyroidism and ophthalmopathy. There are many counts of this clonotype. The antigen is undetermined. With 2 bases removed from V and 4 bases from J, the gap between germline ends came to 14 bases. CDR3 length: 15 residues. Germline V lookup: CDR1 LGHDT, CDR2 YNNKEL (reference sequence). Absent ophthalmopathy progression within 18 months defined stable Graves' hyperthyroidism. The hyperthyroidism was newly diagnosed and had lasted under 2 months; the patients were aged 18 to 65. Together with thyroid ultrasound, orbital computed tomography, serum thyroxine and TRAb, clinical symptoms were used for diagnoses. General observations from the study: Ophthalmopathy was distinguished from stable hyperthyroidism by 13 V-J signatures.

Amplification of TCR beta CDR3 regions used RNA as the template. The HTBI primer set was used in a first-round RT-PCR of the TCR CDR3. A single record per CDR3 protein comes from TCRdb applying MiXCR to the multiplex PCR reads. The sample shows fewer than 750,000 distinct CDR3 sequences, 40% to 55% of them seen only once. Sequenced input: peripheral blood or thyroid tissue (not recorded which). V is TRBV3-1 and J is TRBJ1-2; no clear D. This TCR was recovered from a woman between 18 and 29 years old with Graves' hyperthyroidism. The CDR3 spells CASSQRAGELYGYTF. The CDR3 DNA follows: TGTGCCAGCAGCCAAAGGGCAGGAGAACTCTATGGCTACACCTTC.